This T cell receptor beta chain was sequenced during a study of regulatory T cells in long-lasting Graves disease. Regarding time point: newly diagnosed GD, antithyroid drugs for less than 3 months. Making the TCR library involved RNA that had been extracted from PBMCs. The authors built TCR beta libraries using iRepertoire HTBI primers and Arm-PCR of CDR3 regions. TCRdb processed the multiplex PCR reads anew with MiXCR; each CDR3 protein has one entry. The sample lists roughly 610,000 distinct CDR3 sequences, about 16% occurring once. The sample was also reused in another study, on T cells in Graves' hyperthyroidism and ophthalmopathy.

The sequenced sample was peripheral blood mononuclear cells (PBMCs), obtained at new diagnosis, from a patient treated with antithyroid drugs. This TCR came from a woman in her twenties or thirties with Graves disease.

This chain's CDR3 is CASSLDDREAFF. CDR3 in DNA: TGTGCCAGCAGCTTGGACGACAGGGAAGCGTTCTTC. The chain has TRBV5-6 and TRBJ2-1, with 7 bases that match TRBD1. V gave up 0 bases and J gave up 15 bases; unmatched junction bases: 6. The CDR3 totals 12 residues. The germline gives CDR1 SGHDT, CDR2 YYEEEE.